The 14 T cell receptor beta chains reported below all come from one sample, sequenced in a study of cytomegalovirus exposure and HLA in healthy donors. The protocol was immunoSEQ multiplex PCR, while the TCRdb copy is restricted to in-frame clones and leaves out a portion. The sample holds 85,000 to 95,000 clones, 96% seen once. Material for sequencing was PBMCs. The receptors were sampled from a man younger than 35 in good health and CMV-seronegative.

The chain has TRBV27 and TRBJ1-5; 7 nucleotides line up with TRBD1. V lost 5 bases, J lost 0 bases, and 4 bases stayed unmatched. Germline lookup yields CDR1 MNHEY and CDR2 SMNVEV (reference sequence). CDR3 size: 15 residues. CDR3 residues: CASSAYRGSNQPQHF. CDR3 DNA sequence: TGTGCCAGCAGTGCTTACAGGGGTAGCAATCAGCCCCAGCATTTT.

The rearrangement links TRBV7-2 to TRBJ1-1; D might be TRBD1 (5 bases). Germline V gene sequence: CDR1 SGHTA, CDR2 FQGNSA. V lost 3 bases to trimming and J lost 1 base, with 12 bases between them. This CDR3 is 15 amino acids long. CDR3 protein: CASSFGGIQNTEAFF. In nucleotides, the CDR3 is TGTGCCAGCAGCTTCGGGGGGATACAGAACACTGAAGCTTTCTTT.

V is TRBV5-6 and J is TRBJ1-3; D is unresolved. There are 15 residues in the CDR3. Trimming removed 7 bases at V and 11 bases at J, with 25 bases between. Germline CDR1 and CDR2: SGHDT and YYEEEE. Here the CDR3 DNA reads TGTGCCAGCCAGCAGCTATGGAGTAGAGCCATCTCCATATATTTT. Amino acid sequence: CASQQLWSRAISIYF. Combining the CDR3 with reference TRBV5-6 and TRBJ1-3 gives the whole variable domain DAGVTQSPTHLIKTRGQQVTLRCSPKSGHDTVSWYQQALGQGPQFIFQYYEEEERQRGNFPDRFSGHQFPNYSSELNVNALLLGDSALYLCASQQLWSRAISIYFGEGSWLTVV.

This sequence joins TRBV18 and TRBJ1-3, with a weak D call TRBD1 (6 bases). Per germline, CDR1 KGHSH and CDR2 LQKENI. The CDR3 has 16 residues. V lost 3 bases and J lost 1, with 13 bases in between. DNA of the CDR3: TGTGCCAGCTCACCTTCGCGGCAGGGGTCTGGAAACACCATATATTTT. Translation gives CASSPSRQGSGNTIYF.

Concerning this clone: The same CDR3 can be traced to other DNA sequences in this sample. J is TRBJ1-5 and V is TRBV7-9; perhaps TRBD1 as D (5 bases). V gave up 1 base and J gave up 0 bases, with 7 bases separating them. The CDR3 is 15 amino acids. Germline CDR1 SEHNR, CDR2 FQNEAQ (reference sequence). CDR3 in amino acids: CASSLGTNSNQPQHF. CDR3 sequence (DNA): TGTGCCAGCAGCTTAGGGACAAATAGCAATCAGCCCCAGCATTTT.

This chain joins TRBV5-4 and TRBJ2-5; possible D gene TRBD1, 6 bases. CDR3 length: 14 residues. Germline V gene lookup returns CDR1 SGHNT and CDR2 YYREEE (reference sequence). Deletions cut 2 bases from V and 4 bases from J, with 12 bases between. The DNA for the CDR3 is TGTGCCAGCAGCTTAGCCGAAGGGGGAGAGACCCAGTACTTC. It codes for CASSLAEGGETQYF.

This clone came up a few times. This chain joins TRBV5-1 and TRBJ2-7; D unclear. Trimming stripped 0 bases from V and 2 bases from J, with 9 bases between. Germline V gene sequence: CDR1 SGHRS, CDR2 YFSETQ. The CDR3 consists of 14 residues. Here the CDR3 reads CASSLVPTTYEQYF. Written as DNA, the CDR3 is TGCGCCAGCAGCTTGGTTCCCACTACCTACGAGCAGTACTTC.

This chain joins TRBV9 and TRBJ1-3; D may be TRBD1 (6 bases). Germline V gene sequence: CDR1 SGDLS, CDR2 YYNGEE. The CDR3 length is 15 residues. The ends were cut back, 9 bases at V and 1 base at J, with 17 bases in the middle. The CDR3 here is CATSPGGASGNTIYF. In DNA, the CDR3 is TGTGCCACCTCCCCTGGGGGCGCTTCTGGAAACACCATATATTTT.

The chain links TRBV2 to TRBJ2-7; 8 bases agree with TRBD2. J lost 2 bases, V lost 7 bases, and 10 bases had no gene match. Germline V gene data show CDR1 as SNHLY and CDR2 as FYNNEI. The CDR3 sequence is 15 residues long. The CDR3 here is CASTPGLGFAYEQYF. The CDR3 nucleotides read TGTGCCAGCACTCCGGGACTAGGTTTCGCCTACGAGCAGTACTTC.

The rearrangement joins TRBV7-2 to TRBJ2-1; 10 positions match TRBD2. The trim removed 5 bases at V and 5 bases at J, leaving 6 bases unmatched. Germline values: CDR1 SGHTA, CDR2 FQGNSA. The CDR3 covers 15 residues. The CDR3 DNA reads as TGTGCCAGCAGCCGTACTAGCGGGACGAACAATGAGCAGTTCTTC. This codes for CASSRTSGTNNEQFF.

The J gene is TRBJ1-2, the V gene TRBV25-1; TRBD1 matches 7 bases. The CDR3 is made up of 16 amino acids. Unmatched junction bases numbered 7, after V lost 3 bases and J lost 0 bases. Germline V gene sequence: CDR1 MGHDK, CDR2 SYGVNS. The CDR3 DNA reads as TGTGCCAGCAGTGACCCTGGGCAGGGGGCTAACTATGGCTACACCTTC. The encoded protein is CASSDPGQGANYGYTF.

The CDR3 sequence is CAWIETGLNTEAFF. The CDR3 region has the DNA TGTGCCTGGATAGAGACAGGCCTGAACACTGAAGCTTTCTTT. The genes are TRBV30 and TRBJ1-1, with TRBD1 as a possible D gene (6 bases). Trimming removed 4 bases from V and 0 bases from J, with 12 bases in between. The CDR3 has 14 amino acids. Germline-derived CDR1 and CDR2 are GTSNPN and SVGIG (reference sequence).

This chain joins TRBV27 and TRBJ2-7; 14 bases map to TRBD2. The junction had 11 bases not matched to a gene; V was cut back by 5 bases and J by 5 bases. This CDR3 region has 17 residues. Germline CDR1 MNHEY, CDR2 SMNVEV (reference sequence). CDR3 sequence: CASSPTAGTSGSHEQYV. CDR3 DNA: TGTGCCAGCAGTCCTACCGCCGGGACTAGCGGGAGTCACGAGCAGTACGTC.

This clone ranks as medium-sized. This chain connects TRBV6-5 to TRBJ2-5, with 10 bases that match TRBD2. J lost 2 bases, V lost 5 bases, and 5 bases had no gene match. Per the germline V gene, CDR1 is MNHEY and CDR2 is SVGAGI. The CDR3 is 15 amino acids. The CDR3 region is CASSPAGGPQETQYF. DNA for the CDR3: TGTGCCAGCAGTCCAGCGGGAGGGCCTCAAGAGACCCAGTACTTC.